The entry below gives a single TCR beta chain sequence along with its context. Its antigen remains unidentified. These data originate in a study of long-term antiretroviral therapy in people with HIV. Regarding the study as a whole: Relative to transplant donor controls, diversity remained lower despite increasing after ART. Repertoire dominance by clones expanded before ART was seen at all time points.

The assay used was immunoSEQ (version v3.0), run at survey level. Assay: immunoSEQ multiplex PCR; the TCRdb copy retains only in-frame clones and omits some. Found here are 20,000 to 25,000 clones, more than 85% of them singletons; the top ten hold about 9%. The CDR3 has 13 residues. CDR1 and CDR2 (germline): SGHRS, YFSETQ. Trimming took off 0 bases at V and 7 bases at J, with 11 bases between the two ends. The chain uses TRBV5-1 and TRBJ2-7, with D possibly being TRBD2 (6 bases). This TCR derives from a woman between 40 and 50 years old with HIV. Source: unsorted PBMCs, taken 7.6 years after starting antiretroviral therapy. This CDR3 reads CASSLAVGGEQYF. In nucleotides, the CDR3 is TGCGCCAGCAGCTTGGCCGTGGGGGGAGAGCAGTACTTC. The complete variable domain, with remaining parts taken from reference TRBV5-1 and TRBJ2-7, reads KAGVTQTPRYLIKTRGQQVTLSCSPISGHRSVSWYQQTPGQGLQFLFEYFSETQRNKGNFPGRFSGRQFSNSRSEMNVSTLELGDSALYLCASSLAVGGEQYFGPGTRLTVT.